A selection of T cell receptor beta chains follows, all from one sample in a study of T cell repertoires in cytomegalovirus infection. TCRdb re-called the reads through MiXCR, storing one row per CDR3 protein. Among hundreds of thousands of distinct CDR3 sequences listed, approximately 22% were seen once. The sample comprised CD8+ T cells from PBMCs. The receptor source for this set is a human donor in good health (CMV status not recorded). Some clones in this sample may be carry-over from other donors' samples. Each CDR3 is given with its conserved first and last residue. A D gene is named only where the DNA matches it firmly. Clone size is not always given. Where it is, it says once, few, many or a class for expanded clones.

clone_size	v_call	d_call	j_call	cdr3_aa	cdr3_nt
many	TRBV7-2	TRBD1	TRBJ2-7	CASSLVQGANYEQYF	TGTGCCAGCAGCTTAGTACAGGGGGCGAACTACGAGCAGTACTTC
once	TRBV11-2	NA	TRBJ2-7	CASSHLAPEQYF	TGTGCCAGCAGCCATTTAGCCCCCGAGCAGTACTTC
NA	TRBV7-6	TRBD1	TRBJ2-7	CASSWTGGGTPYEQYF	TGTGCCAGCAGCTGGACAGGGGGCGGTACCCCCTACGAGCAGTACTTC
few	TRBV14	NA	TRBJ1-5	CASSQELTEDLAQLPQHF	TGTGCCAGCAGCCAAGAGCTAACAGAGGATCTAGCGCAATTGCCCCAGCATTTT
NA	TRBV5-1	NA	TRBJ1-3	CASRESGNTIYF	TGCGCCAGCAGGGAGTCTGGAAACACCATATATTTT
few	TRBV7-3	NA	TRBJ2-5	CASSLNGVQETQYF	TGTGCCAGCAGCCTAAATGGGGTACAAGAGACCCAGTACTTC
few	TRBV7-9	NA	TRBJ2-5	CASSTWEDQETQYF	TGTGCCAGCAGCACCTGGGAGGACCAAGAGACCCAGTACTTC
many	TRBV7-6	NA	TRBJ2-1	CASSLEEGAQYNEQFF	TGTGCCAGCAGCTTAGAGGAGGGGGCCCAATACAATGAGCAGTTCTTC
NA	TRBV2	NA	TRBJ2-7	CASSEGGGGLNEQYF	TGTGCCAGCAGTGAAGGGGGTGGGGGCCTGAACGAGCAGTACTTC
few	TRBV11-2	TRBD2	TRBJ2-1	CASSGISGGVSYNEQFF	TGTGCCAGCAGCGGCATTAGCGGGGGGGTATCCTACAATGAGCAGTTCTTC
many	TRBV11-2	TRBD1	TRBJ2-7	CASSYDRGSYEQYF	TGTGCCAGCAGCTACGACAGGGGATCTTACGAGCAGTACTTC
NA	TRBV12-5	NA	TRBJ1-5	CASGKDQPQHF	TGTGCTAGTGGAAAGGACCAGCCCCAGCATTTT
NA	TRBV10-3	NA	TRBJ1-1	CAIRAGGGGITEAFF	TGTGCCATCAGGGCCGGGGGAGGGGGAATCACTGAAGCTTTCTTT
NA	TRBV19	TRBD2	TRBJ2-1	CASSSGGSWNEQFF	TGTGCCAGTAGTAGCGGGGGGTCTTGGAATGAGCAGTTCTTC
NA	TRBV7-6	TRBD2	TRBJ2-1	CASSLRTSGVNEQFF	TGTGCCAGCAGCTTACGTACTAGCGGGGTTAATGAGCAGTTCTTC
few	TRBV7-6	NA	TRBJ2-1	CASSVTGSAEQFF	TGTGCCAGCAGCGTAACAGGGTCCGCTGAGCAGTTCTTC
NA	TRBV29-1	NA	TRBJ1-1	CSVEVFWSEAFF	TGCAGCGTTGAAGTATTCTGGAGTGAAGCTTTCTTT
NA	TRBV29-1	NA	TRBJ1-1	CSVDREVGTEAFF	TGCAGCGTTGACAGGGAGGTGGGCACTGAAGCTTTCTTT
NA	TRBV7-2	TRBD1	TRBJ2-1	CASSFTQGAPNEQFF	TGTGCCAGCAGCTTCACACAGGGGGCGCCCAATGAGCAGTTCTTC
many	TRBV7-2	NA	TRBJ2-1	CASSLRARPPYNEQFF	TGTGCCAGCAGCTTAAGGGCGAGACCGCCCTACAATGAGCAGTTCTTC
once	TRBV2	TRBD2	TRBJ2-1	CASIERGGGVFF	TGTGCCAGCATCGAACGGGGGGGGGGCGTGTTCTTC
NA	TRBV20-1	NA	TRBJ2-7	CSARYRSYSYEQYF	TGCAGTGCTAGATATCGGTCCTACTCCTACGAGCAGTACTTC
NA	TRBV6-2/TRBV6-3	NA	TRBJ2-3	CASRGPGPVTDTQYF	TGTGCCAGCAGAGGACCGGGCCCTGTAACAGATACGCAGTATTTT
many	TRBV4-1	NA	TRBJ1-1	CASSQGDNAAEAFF	TGCGCCAGCAGCCAAGGGGACAACGCTGCTGAAGCTTTCTTT
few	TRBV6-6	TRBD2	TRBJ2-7	CASSSPRLAGATQSEQYF	TGTGCCAGCAGTTCCCCGAGACTAGCGGGGGCCACTCAGAGCGAGCAGTACTTC
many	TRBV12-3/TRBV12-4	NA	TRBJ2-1	CASTIGDYNEQFF	TGTGCCAGCACCATCGGGGACTACAATGAGCAGTTCTTC
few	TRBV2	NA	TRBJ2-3	CASGGLASSTDTQYF	TGTGCCAGCGGGGGGTTAGCCTCCAGCACAGATACGCAGTATTTT
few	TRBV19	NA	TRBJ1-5	CASSAPGQLNQPQHF	TGTGCCAGTAGCGCACCGGGACAACTCAATCAGCCCCAGCATTTT
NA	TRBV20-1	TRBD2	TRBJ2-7	CSARIGGTSGGPINYEQYF	TGCAGTGCTAGAATAGGTGGGACTAGCGGGGGGCCGATCAACTACGAGCAGTACTTC
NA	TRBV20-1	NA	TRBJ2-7	CSARDPLTYEQYF	TGCAGTGCTAGAGATCCCCTGACCTACGAGCAGTACTTC
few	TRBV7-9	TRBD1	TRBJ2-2	CASSSHRGSNTGELFF	TGTGCCAGCAGCTCACACAGGGGGAGCAACACCGGGGAGCTGTTTTTT
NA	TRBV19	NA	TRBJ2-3	CASSIEGTPDTQYF	TGTGCCAGTAGTATAGAAGGGACGCCAGATACGCAGTATTTT
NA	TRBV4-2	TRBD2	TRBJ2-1	CASSQDFGTSYNEQFF	TGTGCCAGCAGCCAAGATTTCGGGACTAGCTACAATGAGCAGTTCTTC
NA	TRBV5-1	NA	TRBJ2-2	CASSLRTPNTGELFF	TGCGCCAGCAGCCTCCGGACACCGAACACCGGGGAGCTGTTTTTT
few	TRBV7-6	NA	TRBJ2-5	CASSPTGTPVGQYF	TGTGCCAGCAGCCCTACCGGGACGCCGGTGGGCCAGTACTTC
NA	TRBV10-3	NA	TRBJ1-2	CAIRDGVEYGYTF	TGTGCCATCAGGGACGGGGTGGAATATGGCTACACCTTC
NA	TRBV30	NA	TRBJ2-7	CAWSVFGGTYEQYF	TGTGCCTGGAGTGTGTTCGGGGGCACCTACGAGCAGTACTTC
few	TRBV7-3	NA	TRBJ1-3	CASSLTGLSGNTIYF	TGTGCCAGCAGCTTAACCGGCCTCTCTGGAAACACCATATATTTT
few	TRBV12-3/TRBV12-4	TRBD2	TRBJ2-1	CASSGSGGADEQFF	TGTGCCAGCAGTGGTAGCGGGGGGGCCGATGAGCAGTTCTTC
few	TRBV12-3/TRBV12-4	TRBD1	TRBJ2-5	CASSFASRTGVQETQYF	TGTGCCAGCAGTTTCGCCTCCCGGACAGGGGTCCAAGAGACCCAGTACTTC
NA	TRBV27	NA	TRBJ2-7	CASSPDSGWVEQYF	TGTGCCAGCAGTCCCGATTCAGGGTGGGTCGAGCAGTACTTC
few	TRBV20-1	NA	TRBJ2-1	CSARGDTSSYNEQFF	TGCAGTGCTAGGGGAGACACTAGCTCCTACAATGAGCAGTTCTTC
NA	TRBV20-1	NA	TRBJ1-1	CSALPVNTEAFF	TGCAGTGCCCTCCCTGTGAACACTGAAGCTTTCTTT